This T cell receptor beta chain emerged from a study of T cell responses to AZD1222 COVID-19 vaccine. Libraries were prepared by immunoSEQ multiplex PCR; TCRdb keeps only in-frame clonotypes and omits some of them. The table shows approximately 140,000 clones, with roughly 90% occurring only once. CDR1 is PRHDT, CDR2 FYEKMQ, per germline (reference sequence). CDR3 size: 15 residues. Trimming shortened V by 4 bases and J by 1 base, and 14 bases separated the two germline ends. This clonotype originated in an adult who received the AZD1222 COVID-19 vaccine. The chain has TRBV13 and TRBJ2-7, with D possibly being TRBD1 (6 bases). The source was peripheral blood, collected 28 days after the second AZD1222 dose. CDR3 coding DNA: TGTGCCAGCAGCTCCTCCGGGACAAATTCCTACGAGCAGTACTTC. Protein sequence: CASSSSGTNSYEQYF.